This record concerns one T cell receptor beta chain sequence. In the source study's methods: Scientists estimated how many nucleated cells there were by amplifying reference gene primers. Assay: immunoSEQ multiplex PCR; the TCRdb copy retains only in-frame clones and omits some. That table gives V, J and clone size, and the DNA gave D and trimming. The data show approximately 140,000 clones, with about 86% seen just once and 4% to 4.5% held by the top ten. The entry originates in a study of blood T cell repertoires in COVID-19. This CDR3 is 14 amino acids long. Trimming took 4 bases from V and 0 from J, leaving 9 bases between them. Germline lookup yields CDR1 KGHSH and CDR2 LQKENI.

The sample was peripheral blood. The TCR comes from a woman between 40 and 50 years old with acute or convalescent COVID-19. J is TRBJ1-2 and V is TRBV18; weak D call: TRBD1 (6 bases). The CDR3 loop is CASSLGATNYGYTF. The CDR3 nucleotides are TGTGCCAGCTCACTGGGGGCGACTAACTATGGCTACACCTTC.